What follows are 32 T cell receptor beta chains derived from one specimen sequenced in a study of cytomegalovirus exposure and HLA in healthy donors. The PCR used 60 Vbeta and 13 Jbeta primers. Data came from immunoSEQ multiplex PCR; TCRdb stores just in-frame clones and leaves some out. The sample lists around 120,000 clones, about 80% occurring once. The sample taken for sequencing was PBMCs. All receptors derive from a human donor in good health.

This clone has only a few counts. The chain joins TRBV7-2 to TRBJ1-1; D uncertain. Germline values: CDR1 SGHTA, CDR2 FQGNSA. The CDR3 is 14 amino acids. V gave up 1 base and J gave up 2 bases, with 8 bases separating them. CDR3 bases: TGTGCCAGCAGCTTAGGTGGCGGAAACACTGAAGCTTTCTTT. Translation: CASSLGGGNTEAFF.

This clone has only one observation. CDR3 amino acids: CASSPRTGGNTEAFF. CDR3 DNA: TGTGCCAGCAGCCCCCGGACAGGGGGGAACACTGAAGCTTTCTTT. The V call is TRBV7-2, the J call TRBJ1-1; 10 bases map to TRBD1. Germline-derived CDR1 and CDR2 are SGHTA and FQGNSA. V lost 5 bases, J lost 1 base, and 4 bases stayed unmatched. The CDR3 has 15 residues. The whole variable domain, remainder taken from reference TRBV7-2 and TRBJ1-1, is GAGVSQSPSNKVTEKGKDVELRCDPISGHTALYWYRQSLGQGLEFLIYFQGNSAPDKSGLPSDRFSAERTGGSVSTLTIQRTQQEDSAVYLCASSPRTGGNTEAFFGQGTRLTVV.

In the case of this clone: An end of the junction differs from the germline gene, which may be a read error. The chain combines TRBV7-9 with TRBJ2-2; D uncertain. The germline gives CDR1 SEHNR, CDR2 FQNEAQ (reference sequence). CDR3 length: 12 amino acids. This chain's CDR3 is CSSSPYTGELFF. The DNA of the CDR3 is TGTTCCAGCAGCCCTTACACCGGGGAGCTGTTTTTT.

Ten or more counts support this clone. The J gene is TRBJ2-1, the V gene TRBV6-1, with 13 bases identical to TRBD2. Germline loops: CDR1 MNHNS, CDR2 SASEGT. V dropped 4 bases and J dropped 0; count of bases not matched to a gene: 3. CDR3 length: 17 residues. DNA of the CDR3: TGTGCCAGCAGTGCACTAGCGGGGGGGCCCTCCTACAATGAGCAGTTCTTC. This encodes CASSALAGGPSYNEQFF.

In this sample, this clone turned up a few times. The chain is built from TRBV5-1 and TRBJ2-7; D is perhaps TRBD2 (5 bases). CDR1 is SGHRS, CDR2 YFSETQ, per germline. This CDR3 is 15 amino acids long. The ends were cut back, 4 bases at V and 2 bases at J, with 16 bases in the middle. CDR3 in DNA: TGCGCCAGCAGCCCGGACGGCGGGCGTGCCTACGAGCAGTACTTC. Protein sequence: CASSPDGGRAYEQYF. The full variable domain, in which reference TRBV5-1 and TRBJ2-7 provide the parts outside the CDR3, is KAGVTQTPRYLIKTRGQQVTLSCSPISGHRSVSWYQQTPGQGLQFLFEYFSETQRNKGNFPGRFSGRQFSNSRSEMNVSTLELGDSALYLCASSPDGGRAYEQYFGPGTRLTVT.

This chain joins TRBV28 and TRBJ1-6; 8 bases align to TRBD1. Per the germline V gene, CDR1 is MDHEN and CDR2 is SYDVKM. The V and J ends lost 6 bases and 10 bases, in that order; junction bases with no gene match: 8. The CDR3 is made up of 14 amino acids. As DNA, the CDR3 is TGTGCCAGCAGGACCCCAGGGGGCTTATCACCCCTCCACTTT. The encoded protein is CASRTPGGLSPLHF. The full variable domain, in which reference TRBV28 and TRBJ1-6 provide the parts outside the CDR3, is DVKVTQSSRYLVKRTGEKVFLECVQDMDHENMFWYRQDPGLGLRLIYFSYDVKMKEKGDIPEGYSVSREKKERFSLILESASTNQTSMYLCASRTPGGLSPLHFGNGTRLTVT.

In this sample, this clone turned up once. CDR3 nucleotides: TGCACCAGCAGCCATGTTGTACGGCGGGGTAGTCGAGATACGCAGTATTTT. Translation: CTSSHVVRRGSRDTQYF. The chain carries TRBV1 and TRBJ2-3; the D call TRBD2 from the table was never checked on the DNA. TRBV1 is annotated as a pseudogene. This CDR3 spans 17 amino acids.

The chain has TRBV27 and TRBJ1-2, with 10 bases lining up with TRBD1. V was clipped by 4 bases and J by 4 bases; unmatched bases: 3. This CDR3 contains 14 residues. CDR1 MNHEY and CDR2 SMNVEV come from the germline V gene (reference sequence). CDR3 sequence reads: CASSSRDRGYGYTF. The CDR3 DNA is TGTGCCAGCAGTTCCCGGGACAGGGGCTATGGCTACACCTTC.

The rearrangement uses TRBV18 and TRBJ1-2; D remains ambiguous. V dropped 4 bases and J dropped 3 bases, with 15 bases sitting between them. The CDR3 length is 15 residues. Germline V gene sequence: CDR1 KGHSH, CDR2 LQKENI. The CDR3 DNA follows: TGTGCCAGCTCACTTTCGCAGGAGGTTCACTATGGCTACACCTTC. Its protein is CASSLSQEVHYGYTF.

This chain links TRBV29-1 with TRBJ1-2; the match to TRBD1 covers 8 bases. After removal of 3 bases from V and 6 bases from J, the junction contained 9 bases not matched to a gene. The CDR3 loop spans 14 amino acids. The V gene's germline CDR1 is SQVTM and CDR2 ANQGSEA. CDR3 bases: TGCAGCGTTGACGGACTTCAGGGGGCTCATGGCTACACCTTC. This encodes CSVDGLQGAHGYTF.

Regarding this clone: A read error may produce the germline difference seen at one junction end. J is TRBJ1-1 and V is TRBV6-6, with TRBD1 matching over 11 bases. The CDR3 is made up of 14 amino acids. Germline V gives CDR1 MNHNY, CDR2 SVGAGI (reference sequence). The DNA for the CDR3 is TGTGCCAGCACGGGGGACAGGGGGAACGCTGAAGCTTTCTTT. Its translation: CASTGDRGNAEAFF.

The CDR3 DNA follows: TGTGCCAGCAGCGTAGGAGGGACAGGGACATACTACGAGCAGTACTTC. Protein product: CASSVGGTGTYYEQYF. The V and J genes are TRBV9 and TRBJ2-5; 9 bases are a match to TRBD1. Near its end, the DNA agrees better with TRBJ2-7, so the J call may be wrong. The CDR3 contains 16 residues. Germline V gives CDR1 SGDLS, CDR2 YYNGEE.

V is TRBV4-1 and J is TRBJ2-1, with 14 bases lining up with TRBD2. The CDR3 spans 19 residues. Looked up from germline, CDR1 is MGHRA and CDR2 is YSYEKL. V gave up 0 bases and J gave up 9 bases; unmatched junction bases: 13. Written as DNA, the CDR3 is TGCGCCAGCAGCCAAGAAGCTCTCCTGACTAGCGGGGGGGCCTTTGAGCAGTTCTTC. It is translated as CASSQEALLTSGGAFEQFF.

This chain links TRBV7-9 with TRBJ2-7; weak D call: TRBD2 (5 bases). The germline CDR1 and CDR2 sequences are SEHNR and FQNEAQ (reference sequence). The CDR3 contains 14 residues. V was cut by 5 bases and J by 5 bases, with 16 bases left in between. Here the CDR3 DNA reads TGTGCCAGCAGCGATCGCGGGTCCCCCCACGAGCAGTACTTC. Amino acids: CASSDRGSPHEQYF.

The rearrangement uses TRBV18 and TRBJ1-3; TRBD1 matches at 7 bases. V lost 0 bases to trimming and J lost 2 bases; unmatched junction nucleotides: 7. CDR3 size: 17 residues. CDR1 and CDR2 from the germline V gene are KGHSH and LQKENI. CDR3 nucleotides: TGTGCCAGCTCACCACCGGGTGGGCAGGGGGCTGGAAACACCATATATTTT. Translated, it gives CASSPPGGQGAGNTIYF.

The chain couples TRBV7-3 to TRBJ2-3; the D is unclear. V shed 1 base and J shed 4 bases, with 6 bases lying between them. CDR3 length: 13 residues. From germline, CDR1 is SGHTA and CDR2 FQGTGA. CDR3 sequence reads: CASSLMEPDTQYF. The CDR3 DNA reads TGTGCCAGCAGCTTAATGGAGCCAGATACGCAGTATTTT.

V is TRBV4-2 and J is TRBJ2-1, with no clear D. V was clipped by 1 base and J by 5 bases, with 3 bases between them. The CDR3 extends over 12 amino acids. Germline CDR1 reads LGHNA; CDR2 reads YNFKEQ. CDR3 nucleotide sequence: TGTGCCAGCAGCCAAGCGGACAATGAGCAGTTCTTC. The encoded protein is CASSQADNEQFF.

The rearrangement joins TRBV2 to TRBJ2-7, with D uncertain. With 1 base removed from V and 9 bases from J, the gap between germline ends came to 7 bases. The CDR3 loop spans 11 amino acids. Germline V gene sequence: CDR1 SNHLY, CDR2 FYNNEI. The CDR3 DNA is TGTGCCAGCAGTGAAGAGGCAGGGCAGTACTTC. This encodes CASSEEAGQYF.

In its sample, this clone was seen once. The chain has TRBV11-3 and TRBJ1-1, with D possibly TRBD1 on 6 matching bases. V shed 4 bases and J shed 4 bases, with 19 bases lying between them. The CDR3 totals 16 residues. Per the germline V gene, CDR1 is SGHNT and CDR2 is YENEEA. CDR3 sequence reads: CASSSGGYEGGTEAFF. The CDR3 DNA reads TGTGCCAGCAGCTCCGGGGGGTATGAGGGGGGCACTGAAGCTTTCTTT.

This CDR3 reads CASSPTGVNYGYTF. DNA of the CDR3: TGTGCCAGCAGCCCGACAGGGGTAAACTATGGCTACACCTTC. The genes are TRBV5-6 and TRBJ1-2; TRBD1 agrees at 8 bases. This CDR3 contains 14 residues. Germline V lookup: CDR1 SGHDT, CDR2 YYEEEE. V shed 4 bases and J 2 bases; nucleotides not matched to a gene: 4.

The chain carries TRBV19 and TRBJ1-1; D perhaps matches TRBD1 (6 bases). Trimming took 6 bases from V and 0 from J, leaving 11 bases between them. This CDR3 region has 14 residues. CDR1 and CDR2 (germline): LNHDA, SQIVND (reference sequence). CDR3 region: CASSPRTVNTEAFF. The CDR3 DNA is TGTGCCAGTAGCCCCCGGACAGTGAACACTGAAGCTTTCTTT.

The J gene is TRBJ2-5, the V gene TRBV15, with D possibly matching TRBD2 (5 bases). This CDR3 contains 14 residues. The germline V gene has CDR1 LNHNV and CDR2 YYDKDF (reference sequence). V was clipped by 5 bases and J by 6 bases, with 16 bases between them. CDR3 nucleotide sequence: TGTGCCACCAGCTCCCGTGGACTCGGGCAGACCCAGTACTTC. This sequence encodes CATSSRGLGQTQYF.

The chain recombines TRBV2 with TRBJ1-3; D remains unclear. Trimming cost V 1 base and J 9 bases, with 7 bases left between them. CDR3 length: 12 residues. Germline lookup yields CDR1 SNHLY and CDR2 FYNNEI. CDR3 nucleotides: TGTGCCAGCAGTGAAGGAGGTCGCACCATATATTTT. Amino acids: CASSEGGRTIYF.

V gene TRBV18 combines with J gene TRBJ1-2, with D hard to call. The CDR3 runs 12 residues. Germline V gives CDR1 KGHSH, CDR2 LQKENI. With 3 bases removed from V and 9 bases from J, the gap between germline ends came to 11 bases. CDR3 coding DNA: TGTGCCAGCTCACCGGAGGAGGGAAGCTACACCTTC. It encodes CASSPEEGSYTF. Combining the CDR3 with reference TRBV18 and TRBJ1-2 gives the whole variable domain NAGVMQNPRHLVRRRGQEARLRCSPMKGHSHVYWYRQLPEEGLKFMVYLQKENIIDESGMPKERFSAEFPKEGPSILRIQQVVRGDSAAYFCASSPEEGSYTFGSGTRLTVV.

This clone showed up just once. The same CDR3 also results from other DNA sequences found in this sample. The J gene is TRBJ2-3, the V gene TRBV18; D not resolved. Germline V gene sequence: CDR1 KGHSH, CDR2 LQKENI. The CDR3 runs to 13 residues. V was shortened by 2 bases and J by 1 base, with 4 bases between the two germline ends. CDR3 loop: CASSPSGTDTQYF. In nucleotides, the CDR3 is TGTGCCAGCTCACCATCGGGCACAGATACGCAGTATTTT.

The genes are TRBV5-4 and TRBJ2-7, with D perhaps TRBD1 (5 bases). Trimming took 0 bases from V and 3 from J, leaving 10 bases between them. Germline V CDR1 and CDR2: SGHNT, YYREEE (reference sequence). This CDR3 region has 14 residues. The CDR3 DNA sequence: TGTGCCAGCAGCTTGGGGACACGAGACTACGAGCAGTACTTC. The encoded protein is CASSLGTRDYEQYF.

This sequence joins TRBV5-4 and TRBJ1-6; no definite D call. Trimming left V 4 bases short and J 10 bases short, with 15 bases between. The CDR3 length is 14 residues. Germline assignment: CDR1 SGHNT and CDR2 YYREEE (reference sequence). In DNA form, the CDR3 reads TGTGCCAGCAGCCGGCCGAGCGCGGGCTCACCCCTCCACTTT. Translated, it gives CASSRPSAGSPLHF.

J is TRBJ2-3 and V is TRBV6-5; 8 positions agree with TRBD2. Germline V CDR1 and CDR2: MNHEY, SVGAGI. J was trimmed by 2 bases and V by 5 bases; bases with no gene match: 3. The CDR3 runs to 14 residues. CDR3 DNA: TGTGCCAGCAGTATTAGCGGGGCCACAGATACGCAGTATTTT. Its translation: CASSISGATDTQYF.

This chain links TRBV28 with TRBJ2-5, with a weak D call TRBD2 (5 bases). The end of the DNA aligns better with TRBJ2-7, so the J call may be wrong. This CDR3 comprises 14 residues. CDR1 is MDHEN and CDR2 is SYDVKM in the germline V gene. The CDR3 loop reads CATNSGPYSYEQYF. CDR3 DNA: TGTGCCACCAACAGCGGCCCGTACTCCTACGAGCAGTACTTC.

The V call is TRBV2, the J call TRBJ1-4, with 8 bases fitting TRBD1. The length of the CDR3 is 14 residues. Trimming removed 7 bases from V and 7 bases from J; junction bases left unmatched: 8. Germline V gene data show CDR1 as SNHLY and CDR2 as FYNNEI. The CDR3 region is CASMRTGSSEKLFF. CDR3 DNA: TGTGCCAGCATGCGGACAGGGAGCAGTGAAAAACTGTTTTTT. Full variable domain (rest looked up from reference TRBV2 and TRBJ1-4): EPEVTQTPSHQVTQMGQEVILRCVPISNHLYFYWYRQILGQKVEFLVSFYNNEISEKSEIFDDQFSVERPDGSNFTLKIRSTKLEDSAMYFCASMRTGSSEKLFFGSGTQLSVL.

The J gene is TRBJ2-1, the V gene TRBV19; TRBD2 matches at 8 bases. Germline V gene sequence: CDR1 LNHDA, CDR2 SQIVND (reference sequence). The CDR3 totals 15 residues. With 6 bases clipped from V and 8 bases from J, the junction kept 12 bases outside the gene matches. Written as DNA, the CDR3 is TGTGCCAGTAGCGTGAGCGGGGGTTTGTCGGATGAGCAGTTCTTC. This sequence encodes CASSVSGGLSDEQFF.

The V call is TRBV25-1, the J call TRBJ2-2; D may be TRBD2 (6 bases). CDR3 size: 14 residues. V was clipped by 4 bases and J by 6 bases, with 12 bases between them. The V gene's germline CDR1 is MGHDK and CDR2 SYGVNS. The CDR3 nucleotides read TGTGCCAGCAGTGTTGGAGGGGTTTCCGGGGAGCTGTTTTTT. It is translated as CASSVGGVSGELFF. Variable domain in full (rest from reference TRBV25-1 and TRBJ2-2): EADIYQTPRYLVIGTGKKITLECSQTMGHDKMYWYQQDPGMELHLIHYSYGVNSTEKGDLSSESTVSRIRTEHFPLTLESARPSHTSQYLCASSVGGVSGELFFGEGSRLTVL.